The 16 T cell receptor beta chains given below trace back to one sample, sequenced in a study of CD8 T cells in ankylosing spondylitis. One entry per CDR3 protein, called by TCRdb with MiXCR from the 5' RACE reads. The sample records 350,000 to 400,000 distinct CDR3 sequences, 20% being singletons. Sequencing was carried out using blood, either unsorted or a sorted T cell fraction (not recorded which). All receptors derive from a male donor with ankylosing spondylitis or in good health (not recorded which).

J is TRBJ2-5 and V is TRBV7-8, with D unclear. The ends were cut back, 3 bases at V and 5 bases at J, with 13 bases in the middle. The V gene's germline CDR1 is SGHVS and CDR2 FQNEAQ. The CDR3 sequence is 14 residues long. The CDR3 reads CASSLPPLGETQYF. The CDR3 DNA reads TGTGCCAGCAGCTTGCCACCTTTGGGGGAGACCCAGTACTTC.

This clonotype was picked up one time. The rearrangement links TRBV19 to TRBJ2-7, with TRBD1 matching 7 bases. The junction had 7 bases not matched to a gene; V was cut back by 5 bases and J by 3 bases. The CDR3 length is 14 residues. Germline lookup yields CDR1 LNHDA and CDR2 SQIVND (reference sequence). The CDR3 region is CASSVPGQYYEQYF. DNA of the CDR3: TGTGCCAGTAGTGTCCCGGGACAGTACTACGAGCAGTACTTC.

The chain employs TRBV3-1 and TRBJ2-1, with TRBD2 identical over 12 bases. Losses at the gene ends were 2 bases for V and 9 bases for J; bases not matched to a gene: 8. CDR1 and CDR2 from the germline V gene are LGHDT and YNNKEL (reference sequence). CDR3 size: 16 residues. As DNA, the CDR3 is TGTGCCAGCAGCCAAATACGGTCTAGCGGGGGGGCTGAGCAGTTCTTC. The encoded protein is CASSQIRSSGGAEQFF.

This clonotype showed up just a few times. This chain connects TRBV7-8 to TRBJ2-5, with D hard to call. CDR1 SGHVS and CDR2 FQNEAQ come from the germline V gene. V lost 0 bases, J lost 2 bases, and 10 bases lay in between. CDR3 length equals 15 residues. As DNA, the CDR3 is TGTGCCAGCAGCTTAGCGCTCGGGTTTCAAGAGACCCAGTACTTC. This translates into CASSLALGFQETQYF.

The rearrangement uses TRBV27 and TRBJ2-7; no firm D call. Germline V gives CDR1 MNHEY, CDR2 SMNVEV (reference sequence). The CDR3 has 14 residues. Trimming stripped 4 bases from V and 0 bases from J, with 10 bases between. CDR3 coding DNA: TGTGCCAGCAGTTGGTCGGCTAGCTCCTACGAGCAGTACTTC. Translation gives CASSWSASSYEQYF.

This clonotype occurred many times. The chain recombines TRBV10-3 with TRBJ1-1; D uncertain. Germline lookup yields CDR1 ENHRY and CDR2 SYGVKD. This CDR3 contains 13 residues. V dropped 2 bases and J dropped 4 bases, with 8 bases sitting between them. The CDR3 DNA follows: TGTGCCATCAGTGAGCGGCAAAGCACTGAAGCTTTCTTT. This gives the protein CAISERQSTEAFF.

This sequence joins TRBV7-3 and TRBJ2-1; D might be TRBD1 (6 bases). The germline V gene encodes CDR1 SGHTA and CDR2 FQGTGA. Trimming took off 6 bases at V and 9 bases at J, with 18 bases between the two ends. The CDR3 loop spans 14 amino acids. The CDR3 DNA reads as TGTGCCAGCAGTCCGGCCATCACAGGGATTGAGCAGTTCTTC. Its translation: CASSPAITGIEQFF.

This clonotype was seen a handful of times. The V and J genes are TRBV20-1 and TRBJ1-5; 7 bases match TRBD1. This CDR3 is built from 15 residues. The trim removed 1 base at V and 5 bases at J, leaving 8 bases unmatched. Germline loops: CDR1 DFQATT, CDR2 SNEGSKA (reference sequence). The CDR3: CSARAGQELYQPQHF. CDR3 coding DNA: TGCAGTGCTAGAGCCGGACAGGAACTTTATCAGCCCCAGCATTTT.

The V and J genes are TRBV12-3 or TRBV12-4 and TRBJ2-5; D is undetermined. V shed 6 bases and J shed 2 bases, with 13 bases lying between them. The CDR3 has 14 residues. The CDR3 region is CASSKSLEQETQYF. CDR3 DNA sequence: TGTGCCAGCAGCAAAAGCCTAGAACAAGAGACCCAGTACTTC.

The J gene is TRBJ2-5, the V gene TRBV7-8; perhaps TRBD2 as D (6 bases). Trimming left V 6 bases short and J 4 bases short, with 9 bases between. CDR1 and CDR2 (germline): SGHVS, FQNEAQ. The CDR3 is 12 residues long. In DNA, the CDR3 is TGTGCCAGCAGACGGGGGATAGAGACCCAGTACTTC. Translation: CASRRGIETQYF.

V is TRBV7-6 and J is TRBJ2-2; D ambiguous. V shed 2 bases and J shed 6 bases, with 16 bases lying between them. Germline lookup yields CDR1 SGHVS and CDR2 FNYEAQ. The CDR3 sequence is 16 residues long. CDR3 DNA sequence: TGTGCCAGCAGCTTAAAACCGGACGGTTACGCCGGGGAGCTGTTTTTT. Its protein product is CASSLKPDGYAGELFF.

The J gene is TRBJ2-7, the V gene TRBV15, with 9 bases lining up with TRBD2. Germline CDR1 and CDR2: LNHNV and YYDKDF (reference sequence). Trimming at V came to 4 bases and at J to 2 bases, leaving 6 bases not matched to a gene. The CDR3 consists of 15 residues. The CDR3 is CATSIIAGAPYEQYF. DNA for the CDR3: TGTGCCACCAGCATCATAGCGGGGGCACCCTACGAGCAGTACTTC.

A single count supports this clonotype. J is TRBJ2-1 and V is TRBV5-6, with TRBD2 identical over 7 bases. This CDR3 is 18 amino acids long. CDR1 and CDR2 (germline): SGHDT, YYEEEE. V lost 4 bases, J lost 2 bases, and 15 bases stayed unmatched. Here the CDR3 DNA reads TGTGCCAGCAGCCCACACCGGAGGCAGCGGGGCCCCTACAATGAGCAGTTCTTC. It translates to CASSPHRRQRGPYNEQFF.

The V gene is TRBV7-8, the J gene TRBJ1-4; possibly TRBD1 for D (5 bases). The ends were cut back, 4 bases at V and 4 bases at J, with 7 bases in the middle. This CDR3 has 13 amino acids. Germline V gives CDR1 SGHVS, CDR2 FQNEAQ. CDR3 nucleotide sequence: TGTGCCAGCAGCTCAGGGTTTAATGAAAAACTGTTTTTT. Protein product: CASSSGFNEKLFF.

V is TRBV20-1 and J is TRBJ2-5, with 11 positions matching TRBD2. Germline CDR1 is DFQATT and CDR2 is SNEGSKA (reference sequence). J gave up 3 bases and V 7 bases, and 10 bases lay outside the gene matches. The CDR3 totals 15 residues. The CDR3 DNA follows: TGCAGTGACCCACTAGCGGGGGCCTCGAAAGAGACCCAGTACTTC. This translates into CSDPLAGASKETQYF.

The chain employs TRBV7-9 and TRBJ2-1; the match to TRBD1 covers 8 bases. Germline CDR1 SEHNR, CDR2 FQNEAQ (reference sequence). Trimming at V came to 7 bases and at J to 6 bases, leaving 14 bases not matched to a gene. The CDR3 has 16 amino acids. CDR3 DNA: TGTGCCAGCACCCCGACTGAGACAGGGGCCTCCAATGAGCAGTTCTTC. The encoded protein is CASTPTETGASNEQFF.